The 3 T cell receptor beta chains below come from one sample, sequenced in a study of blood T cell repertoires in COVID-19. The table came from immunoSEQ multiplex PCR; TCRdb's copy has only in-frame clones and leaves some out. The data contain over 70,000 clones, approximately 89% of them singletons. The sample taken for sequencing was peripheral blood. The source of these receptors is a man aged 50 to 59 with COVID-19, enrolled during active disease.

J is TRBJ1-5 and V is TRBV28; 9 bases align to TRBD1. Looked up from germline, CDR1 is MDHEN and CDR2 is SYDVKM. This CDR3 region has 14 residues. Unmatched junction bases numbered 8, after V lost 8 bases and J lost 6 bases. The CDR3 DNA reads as TGTGCCAGCGAGATACAGGGGGCAAGTCAGCCCCAGCATTTT. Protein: CASEIQGASQPQHF.

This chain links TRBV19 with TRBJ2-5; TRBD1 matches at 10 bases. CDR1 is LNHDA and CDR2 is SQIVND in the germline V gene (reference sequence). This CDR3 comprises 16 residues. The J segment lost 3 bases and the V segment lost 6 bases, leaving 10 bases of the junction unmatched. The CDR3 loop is CASSPILGTGEETQYF. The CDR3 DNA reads TGTGCCAGTAGCCCGATCCTTGGGACAGGGGAAGAGACCCAGTACTTC.

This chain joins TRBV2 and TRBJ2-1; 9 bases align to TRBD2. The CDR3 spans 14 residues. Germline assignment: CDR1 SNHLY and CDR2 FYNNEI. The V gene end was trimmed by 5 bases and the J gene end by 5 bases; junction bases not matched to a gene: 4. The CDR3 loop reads CASSRTSADNEQFF. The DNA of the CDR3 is TGTGCCAGCAGTCGGACTAGCGCCGACAATGAGCAGTTCTTC.